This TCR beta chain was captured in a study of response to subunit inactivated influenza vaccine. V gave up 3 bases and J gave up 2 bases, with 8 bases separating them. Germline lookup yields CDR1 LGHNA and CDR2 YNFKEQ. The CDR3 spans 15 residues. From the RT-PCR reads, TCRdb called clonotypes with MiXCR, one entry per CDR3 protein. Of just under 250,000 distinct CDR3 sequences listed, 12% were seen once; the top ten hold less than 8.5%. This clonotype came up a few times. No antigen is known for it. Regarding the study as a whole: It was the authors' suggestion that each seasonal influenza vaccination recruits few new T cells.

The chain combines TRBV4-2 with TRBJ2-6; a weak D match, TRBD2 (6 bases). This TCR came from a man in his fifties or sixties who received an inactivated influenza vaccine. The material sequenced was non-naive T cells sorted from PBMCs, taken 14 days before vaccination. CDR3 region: CASSQGEAGANVLTF. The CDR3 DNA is TGTGCCAGCAGCCAGGGGGAGGCTGGGGCCAACGTCCTGACTTTC.